Following are 26 T cell receptor beta chains from one sample sequenced in a study of radiation and T cells in renal cell carcinoma (dated by TCRdb to the early 2020s). The library was produced with the immunoSEQ multiplex PCR assay. This immuneACCESS table, as held by TCRdb, lists in-frame sequences with V and J called but not all clones. Of the missing ones, under half trace to an unresolved V gene in checked studies; the others have no known cause. This sample is represented by fewer than 200,000 clones; about 85% of them were singletons. About 10% of the sample comes from the top ten. What this sample's time point label stands for: blood 4 weeks post-SBRT, at nephrectomy. The sample's treatment or condition, from its label and the paper: 15 Gy SBRT to primary tumor, nephrectomy 4 weeks later. The source was blood, collected from a patient whose treatment included radiotherapy and nephrectomy. The source of these receptors is a woman aged 45-65 years with renal cell carcinoma.

V usage is TRBV7-2 and J usage is TRBJ1-5, with a possible D match to TRBD1 (5 bases). The CDR3 is 12 residues long. CDR1 is SGHTA and CDR2 is FQGNSA in the germline V gene. Trimming removed 2 bases from V and 7 bases from J, with 6 bases in between. The CDR3 is CASSLRGQPQHF. The CDR3 nucleotides are TGTGCCAGCAGCTTAAGGGGCCAGCCCCAGCATTTT.

The chain employs TRBV11-2 and TRBJ2-3, with 10 bases lining up with TRBD2. CDR3 length: 15 amino acids. J lost 7 bases, V lost 5 bases, and 9 bases had no gene match. The germline V gene has CDR1 SGHAT and CDR2 FQNNGV. DNA of the CDR3: TGTGCCAGCAGCACCATAGCGGGGGGCCTGAATACGCAGTATTTT. Its protein is CASSTIAGGLNTQYF.

This chain connects TRBV5-6 to TRBJ1-2; 7 nucleotides align to TRBD1. Germline V gene lookup returns CDR1 SGHDT and CDR2 YYEEEE. After removal of 1 base from V and 7 bases from J, the junction contained 4 bases not matched to a gene. The CDR3 runs 13 residues. CDR3 sequence reads: CASSLTGVSGYTF. CDR3 nucleotides: TGTGCCAGCAGCTTGACAGGGGTCTCTGGCTACACCTTC. The full variable domain, its missing parts supplied by reference TRBV5-6 and TRBJ1-2, is DAGVTQSPTHLIKTRGQQVTLRCSPKSGHDTVSWYQQALGQGPQFIFQYYEEEERQRGNFPDRFSGHQFPNYSSELNVNALLLGDSALYLCASSLTGVSGYTFGSGTRLTVV.

The chain uses TRBV7-2 and TRBJ1-4; 10 nucleotides align to TRBD1. Trimming removed 6 bases from V and 7 bases from J; junction bases left unmatched: 8. Germline lookup yields CDR1 SGHTA and CDR2 FQGNSA. The CDR3 spans 15 residues. CDR3 coding DNA: TGTGCCAGCAGAGAAAGACAGGGGGCGGGTGAAAAACTGTTTTTT. The encoded protein is CASRERQGAGEKLFF.

This clone was detected once. V usage is TRBV9 and J usage is TRBJ2-7; 7 positions match TRBD2. The germline gives CDR1 SGDLS, CDR2 YYNGEE. This CDR3 comprises 15 residues. After removal of 0 bases from V and 1 base from J, the junction contained 4 bases not matched to a gene. The chain's CDR3 is CASSVGPSGSYEQYF. The DNA for the CDR3 is TGTGCCAGCAGCGTAGGGCCTAGCGGATCCTACGAGCAGTACTTC.

CDR3 amino acids: CASSPVASGGDTQYF. DNA for the CDR3: TGTGCCAGCAGTCCGGTGGCCAGCGGGGGTGATACGCAGTATTTT. V and J are TRBV11-2 and TRBJ2-3; 8 nucleotides match TRBD2. In germline, CDR1 is SGHAT, CDR2 FQNNGV. Trimming removed 6 bases from V and 6 bases from J; junction bases left unmatched: 11. This CDR3 contains 15 residues.

This chain connects TRBV10-3 to TRBJ1-1; 9 bases match TRBD1. The CDR3 contains 15 residues. The junction had 12 bases not matched to a gene; V was cut back by 10 bases and J by 3 bases. In germline, CDR1 is ENHRY, CDR2 SYGVKD. In DNA, the CDR3 is TGTGCCACCGCAAACCTGGGACAGGGCGACACTGAAGCTTTCTTT. Protein product: CATANLGQGDTEAFF.

The rearrangement uses TRBV19 and TRBJ2-5; the D is unclear. Germline V gene lookup returns CDR1 LNHDA and CDR2 SQIVND (reference sequence). The CDR3 has 13 residues. Trimming took 6 bases from V and 0 from J, leaving 8 bases between them. The CDR3 loop is CASSFKYQETQYF. The CDR3 nucleotides read TGTGCCAGTAGCTTTAAGTACCAAGAGACCCAGTACTTC.

The gene calls are TRBV28 and TRBJ1-5; the match to TRBD1 covers 9 bases. In germline, CDR1 is MDHEN, CDR2 SYDVKM. V trimming: 6 bases; J trimming: 5 bases; junction bases outside the gene matches: 8. The CDR3 is 15 amino acids. The CDR3 here is CASSYRGPGHQPQHF. CDR3 DNA sequence: TGTGCCAGCAGCTACAGGGGGCCCGGGCATCAGCCCCAGCATTTT.

This sequence joins TRBV6-6 and TRBJ2-5, with TRBD2 as a possible D gene (6 bases). The germline V gene encodes CDR1 MNHNY and CDR2 SVGAGI (reference sequence). The CDR3 consists of 14 residues. The V end was cut by 11 bases, the J end by 4 bases, with 20 bases between. The CDR3 spells CAARETGSGETQYF. The CDR3 nucleotides are TGTGCCGCCCGGGAGACGGGGTCGGGAGAGACCCAGTACTTC.

This chain uses TRBV6-1 with TRBJ1-2, with D unclear. Germline-derived CDR1 and CDR2 are MNHNS and SASEGT. V lost 2 bases and J 5 bases, leaving 9 bases between the germline ends. The CDR3 spans 13 residues. This CDR3 is CASSESQAYGYTF. The CDR3 DNA follows: TGTGCCAGCAGTGAAAGCCAAGCATATGGCTACACCTTC.

This clone has only a few counts. The chain links TRBV19 to TRBJ1-6; D may be TRBD1 (5 bases). The CDR3 has 15 amino acids. Trimming stripped 3 bases from V and 6 bases from J, with 12 bases between. Germline V CDR1 and CDR2: LNHDA, SQIVND (reference sequence). The CDR3 is CASSMTGLINSPLHF. The CDR3, as DNA: TGTGCCAGTAGTATGACGGGACTCATTAATTCACCCCTCCACTTT.

The rearrangement uses TRBV29-1 and TRBJ2-2; 11 nucleotides agree with TRBD2. V dropped 7 bases and J dropped 2; count of bases not matched to a gene: 6. This CDR3 is 15 amino acids long. Germline V lookup: CDR1 SQVTM, CDR2 ANQGSEA. CDR3 protein: CSGVTSGVNTGELFF. The CDR3 nucleotides are TGCAGCGGGGTGACTAGCGGGGTTAACACCGGGGAGCTGTTTTTT.

This rearrangement joins TRBV7-2 to TRBJ2-4, with TRBD2 as a possible D gene (6 bases). The germline CDR1 and CDR2 sequences are SGHTA and FQGNSA. CDR3 length: 15 residues. Trimming stripped 2 bases from V and 1 base from J, with 9 bases between. In DNA, the CDR3 is TGTGCCAGCAGCTTACTGGAGGGGGCCAAAAACATTCAGTACTTC. It specifies CASSLLEGAKNIQYF. Combining the CDR3 with reference TRBV7-2 and TRBJ2-4 gives the whole variable domain GAGVSQSPSNKVTEKGKDVELRCDPISGHTALYWYRQSLGQGLEFLIYFQGNSAPDKSGLPSDRFSAERTGGSVSTLTIQRTQQEDSAVYLCASSLLEGAKNIQYFGAGTRLSVL.

This chain joins TRBV2 and TRBJ1-4; D remains unclear. CDR1 and CDR2 (germline): SNHLY, FYNNEI. With 7 bases removed from V and 8 bases from J, the gap between germline ends came to 11 bases. The CDR3 extends over 12 amino acids. For the CDR3, the DNA is TGTGCCAGCAAAGGGCTGGGAGAAAAACTGTTTTTT. This gives the protein CASKGLGEKLFF.

The rearrangement joins TRBV7-2 to TRBJ1-5; TRBD1 might be the D (5 bases). CDR1 is SGHTA, CDR2 FQGNSA, per germline. The ends were cut back, 3 bases at V and 5 bases at J, with 14 bases in the middle. CDR3 length: 15 amino acids. The CDR3 coding sequence is TGTGCCAGCAGCTTGGACACTTACCCGGATCAGCCCCAGCATTTT. Translation: CASSLDTYPDQPQHF.

The rearrangement uses TRBV7-2 and TRBJ1-2, with TRBD1 as a possible D gene (5 bases). V was shortened by 5 bases and J by 2 bases, with 12 bases between the two germline ends. This CDR3 comprises 14 residues. Germline V gene sequence: CDR1 SGHTA, CDR2 FQGNSA. Here the CDR3 reads CASSLGTQNYGYTF. In nucleotides, the CDR3 is TGTGCCAGCAGCCTTGGGACGCAAAACTATGGCTACACCTTC.

The V call is TRBV6-1, the J call TRBJ1-1; D ambiguous. This CDR3 spans 14 amino acids. CDR1 is MNHNS, CDR2 SASEGT, per germline. V was trimmed by 7 bases and J by 11 bases, leaving 23 bases between them. The CDR3: CASTPSRPTPVAFF. For the CDR3, the DNA is TGTGCCAGCACCCCCAGCAGGCCTACCCCGGTCGCTTTCTTT.

In this sample, this clone turned up once. The chain employs TRBV7-9 and TRBJ2-5, with D perhaps TRBD1 or TRBD2 (5 bases each). The V end lost 5 bases, the J end lost 4 bases, and 8 bases lay between the germline ends. The germline V gene has CDR1 SEHNR and CDR2 FQNEAQ (reference sequence). This CDR3 region has 12 residues. The CDR3 reads CASSIGGETQYF. CDR3 sequence (DNA): TGTGCCAGCAGCATTGGGGGAGAGACCCAGTACTTC.

The chain joins TRBV15 to TRBJ1-4; unclear D gene. V was shortened by 4 bases and J by 6 bases, with 9 bases between the two germline ends. The CDR3 consists of 13 residues. Per germline, CDR1 LNHNV and CDR2 YYDKDF (reference sequence). CDR3 nucleotide sequence: TGTGCCACCAGCAAGGACCCCGATGAAAAACTGTTTTTT. This translates into CATSKDPDEKLFF.

This clone was picked up one time. The chain links TRBV5-1 to TRBJ1-1; TRBD1 aligns across 7 bases. J gave up 4 bases and V 4 bases, and 7 bases lay outside the gene matches. There are 14 residues in the CDR3. Germline V CDR1 and CDR2: SGHRS, YFSETQ. This CDR3 reads CASSRTGSGTEAFF. For the CDR3, the DNA is TGCGCCAGCAGCAGGACAGGAAGCGGCACTGAAGCTTTCTTT.

This clone has more than one count but fewer than ten. This chain joins TRBV19 and TRBJ1-2; D gene ambiguous. CDR1 and CDR2 from the germline V gene are LNHDA and SQIVND (reference sequence). The CDR3 covers 15 residues. Trimming stripped 4 bases from V and 0 bases from J, with 12 bases between. CDR3 nucleotide sequence: TGTGCCAGTAGTACCACCCTCGGTCCTAACTATGGCTACACCTTC. This gives the protein CASSTTLGPNYGYTF.

This clone appeared a few times. V usage is TRBV19 and J usage is TRBJ1-4; D remains unclear. The V gene's germline CDR1 is LNHDA and CDR2 SQIVND (reference sequence). CDR3 length equals 12 residues. V lost 3 bases, J lost 8 bases, and 7 bases lay in between. CDR3 bases: TGTGCCAGTAGTATGGTGAACGAAAAACTGTTTTTT. Its translation is CASSMVNEKLFF.

The rearrangement links TRBV10-3 to TRBJ2-2, with D possibly being TRBD2 (6 bases). The germline CDR1 and CDR2 sequences are ENHRY and SYGVKD. CDR3 size: 16 residues. V lost 3 bases to trimming and J lost 7 bases, with 18 bases between them. CDR3 sequence reads: CAISDITSPRGGELFF. In DNA form, the CDR3 reads TGTGCCATCAGTGATATTACTAGCCCAAGGGGCGGGGAGCTGTTTTTT.

On this clone: Other DNA sequences from this sample encode an identical CDR3 as well. This rearrangement joins TRBV5-1 to TRBJ2-5; D remains unclear. This CDR3 comprises 12 residues. In germline, CDR1 is SGHRS, CDR2 YFSETQ. V lost 2 bases, J lost 1 base, and 3 bases lay in between. CDR3 in amino acids: CASSLPQETQYF. The CDR3 DNA reads TGCGCCAGCAGCTTACCCCAAGAGACCCAGTACTTC.

The CDR3 loop reads CASSPGTGNRFVHSYNEQFF. CDR3 bases: TGCGCCAGCAGCCCCGGGACAGGTAACCGATTTGTGCACTCCTACAATGAGCAGTTCTTC. This rearrangement joins TRBV5-1 to TRBJ2-1; 8 nucleotides agree with TRBD1. The germline CDR1 and CDR2 sequences are SGHRS and YFSETQ. V shed 4 bases and J 0 bases; nucleotides not matched to a gene: 18. There are 20 residues in the CDR3.